The 10 T cell receptor beta chains below all came from one sample that was sequenced in a study of T cell responses to AZD1222 COVID-19 vaccine. Using immunoSEQ multiplex PCR, the repertoire was profiled, and TCRdb retains in-frame clones only, with some absent. The sample consists of some 98,000 clones, around 84% of them appearing once. The sample consisted of peripheral blood, taken 28 days after the second AZD1222 dose. The receptors were gathered from an adult who received the AZD1222 COVID-19 vaccine.

This sequence joins TRBV24-1 and TRBJ2-1; 14 bases are a match to TRBD2. Germline CDR1 KGHDR, CDR2 SFDVKD. The V gene end was trimmed by 6 bases and the J gene end by 4 bases; junction bases not matched to a gene: 4. The CDR3 totals 16 residues. This CDR3 is CATSPGTSGSYNEQFF. The CDR3 DNA reads TGTGCCACCAGTCCCGGGACTAGCGGGAGTTACAATGAGCAGTTCTTC.

In its sample, this clone was seen once. The CDR3 DNA sequence: TGTGCCAGCAGCGTGGGCGGGTTGACCACAGATACGCAGTATTTT. This codes for CASSVGGLTTDTQYF. The rearrangement links TRBV9 to TRBJ2-3, with D possibly TRBD2 on 5 matching bases. V lost 2 bases, J lost 2 bases, and 12 bases lay in between. Germline loops: CDR1 SGDLS, CDR2 YYNGEE. This CDR3 is 15 amino acids long.

The table lists this clone with a few counts. The V gene is TRBV4-1, the J gene TRBJ2-5; possibly TRBD1 or TRBD2 for D (6 bases each). V shed 9 bases and J shed 3 bases, with 11 bases lying between them. The CDR3 is 12 residues long. Germline CDR1 MGHRA, CDR2 YSYEKL. The CDR3 protein is CARGGGEETQYF. The DNA for the CDR3 is TGCGCCAGGGGGGGCGGGGAAGAGACCCAGTACTTC.

The J gene is TRBJ2-1, the V gene TRBV4-3, with a weak D call TRBD2 (5 bases). With 0 bases removed from V and 4 bases from J, the gap between germline ends came to 13 bases. There are 16 residues in the CDR3. The germline gives CDR1 LGHNA, CDR2 YSLEER. CDR3 DNA sequence: TGCGCCAGCAGCCAAGAAATGCAGACTACATACAATGAGCAGTTCTTC. Protein product: CASSQEMQTTYNEQFF.

The V gene is TRBV5-4, the J gene TRBJ2-1; D might be TRBD2 (5 bases). This CDR3 has 15 amino acids. V gave up 4 bases and J gave up 0 bases, with 11 bases separating them. Looked up from germline, CDR1 is SGHNT and CDR2 is YYREEE (reference sequence). The CDR3 DNA reads TGTGCCAGCAGCCCAAGCGGAAGCTCCTACAATGAGCAGTTCTTC. Translating it yields CASSPSGSSYNEQFF. Filled out from reference TRBV5-4 and TRBJ2-1, the complete variable domain reads ETGVTQSPTHLIKTRGQQVTLRCSSQSGHNTVSWYQQALGQGPQFIFQYYREEENGRGNFPPRFSGLQFPNYSSELNVNALELDDSALYLCASSPSGSSYNEQFFGPGTRLTVL.

As DNA, the CDR3 is TGTGCCAGCAGTCTTACCGGGACAGGGGGCTACAATGAGCAGTTCTTC. Amino acids: CASSLTGTGGYNEQFF. The chain uses TRBV27 and TRBJ2-1; 11 bases match TRBD1. With V trimmed by 5 bases and J by 3 bases, 6 bases remained unmatched. From germline, CDR1 is MNHEY and CDR2 SMNVEV (reference sequence). The CDR3 runs 16 residues.

The chain has TRBV25-1 and TRBJ2-7; no firm D call. This CDR3 is built from 15 residues. Trimming pared 5 bases from V and 7 bases from J, leaving 21 bases between. Germline CDR1 and CDR2: MGHDK and SYGVNS. CDR3 coding DNA: TGTGCCAGCAGTCGGTGGGATTTCGACGGGCGAGAGCAGTACTTC. It yields the protein CASSRWDFDGREQYF.

The chain recombines TRBV12-3 or TRBV12-4 with TRBJ1-2; no clear D gene. The germline V and J ends were trimmed by 6 bases and 5 bases, with 10 bases remaining between them. This CDR3 spans 12 amino acids. The CDR3 region has the DNA TGTGCCAGCAGGGGTTTGGGGTATGGCTACACCTTC. Amino acids: CASRGLGYGYTF.

The chain joins TRBV29-1 to TRBJ2-3; perhaps TRBD2 as D (6 bases). The length of the CDR3 is 14 residues. CDR1 is SQVTM and CDR2 is ANQGSEA in the germline V gene. V was trimmed by 4 bases and J by 0 bases, leaving 11 bases between them. The CDR3 region is CSVARGASTDTQYF. The CDR3 DNA reads TGCAGCGTTGCTCGCGGGGCTAGCACAGATACGCAGTATTTT.

The chain has TRBV6-5 and TRBJ1-1; the match to TRBD1 covers 8 bases. Germline CDR1 and CDR2: MNHEY and SVGAGI. The CDR3 has 15 residues. V lost 4 bases and J lost 3; bases outside the gene matches: 7. The CDR3 bases are TGTGCCAGCAGTTCCCAGGGGGCAGCCGACACTGAAGCTTTCTTT. Its protein product is CASSSQGAADTEAFF.